These 6 T cell receptor beta chains originate from one sample sequenced in a study of spatial heterogeneity in lung cancer. TCRdb redid the calling of the 5' RACE reads with MiXCR, one entry per CDR3 protein. The table has fewer than 45,000 distinct CDR3 sequences, 7% to 7.5% seen once. As for time point: sample taken at primary tumor resection. Here the sequenced sample was PBMCs, taken at surgery. The receptors come from a female donor with early-stage non-small cell lung cancer.

Concerning this clonotype itself: A read error is possible here, since a much larger clone lies one base away. CDR3 in amino acids: CPSSVAAQNTEAFF. The CDR3 coding sequence is TGTCCCAGCAGCGTAGCAGCACAGAACACTGAAGCTTTCTTT. This sequence joins TRBV9 and TRBJ1-1; the D is unclear. Germline CDR1 SGDLS, CDR2 YYNGEE. The CDR3 covers 14 residues.

This clonotype was picked up a small number of times. The chain links TRBV28 to TRBJ2-1; 9 bases are shared with TRBD2. From germline, CDR1 is MDHEN and CDR2 SYDVKM. The CDR3 runs 16 residues. The V and J ends lost 7 bases and 3 bases, in that order; junction bases with no gene match: 10. This chain's CDR3 is CASNSFSGRVYNEQFF. As DNA, the CDR3 is TGTGCCAGCAATTCTTTTAGCGGGAGAGTCTACAATGAGCAGTTCTTC.

The table lists this clonotype with a few counts. The chain has TRBV27 and TRBJ2-7, with 9 bases lining up with TRBD1. V gave up 4 bases and J gave up 4 bases; unmatched junction bases: 8. CDR1 MNHEY and CDR2 SMNVEV come from the germline V gene (reference sequence). The CDR3 spans 15 residues. The CDR3 DNA reads TGTGCCAGCAGTTCCGTGGGACAGGGAATTTACGAGCAGTACTTC. Translated, it gives CASSSVGQGIYEQYF.

The chain recombines TRBV5-4 with TRBJ2-6; 7 bases align to TRBD2. The CDR3 spans 16 residues. The V gene end was trimmed by 3 bases and the J gene end by 0 bases; junction bases not matched to a gene: 3. In germline, CDR1 is SGHNT, CDR2 YYREEE (reference sequence). The CDR3 is CASSSGGSSGANVLTF. The CDR3 region has the DNA TGTGCCAGCAGCTCGGGAGGTAGCTCTGGGGCCAACGTCCTGACTTTC.

There are many counts of this clonotype. The V gene is TRBV5-1, the J gene TRBJ2-7; TRBD2 matches 11 bases. CDR1 is SGHRS, CDR2 YFSETQ, per germline. CDR3 length: 14 amino acids. V lost 4 bases, J lost 3 bases, and 3 bases stayed unmatched. The CDR3 loop is CASSPSGGSYEQYF. The CDR3 nucleotides read TGCGCCAGCAGCCCTAGCGGGGGGAGCTACGAGCAGTACTTC.

This clonotype was counted a few times. The V gene is TRBV3-1, the J gene TRBJ2-5; D might be TRBD2 (6 bases). Per the germline V gene, CDR1 is LGHDT and CDR2 is YNNKEL (reference sequence). Trimming removed 1 base at V and 3 bases at J, with 9 bases between. The CDR3 covers 14 residues. The CDR3 bases are TGTGCCAGCAGCCAAGGCCCTAGCGAAGAGACCCAGTACTTC. It codes for CASSQGPSEETQYF.